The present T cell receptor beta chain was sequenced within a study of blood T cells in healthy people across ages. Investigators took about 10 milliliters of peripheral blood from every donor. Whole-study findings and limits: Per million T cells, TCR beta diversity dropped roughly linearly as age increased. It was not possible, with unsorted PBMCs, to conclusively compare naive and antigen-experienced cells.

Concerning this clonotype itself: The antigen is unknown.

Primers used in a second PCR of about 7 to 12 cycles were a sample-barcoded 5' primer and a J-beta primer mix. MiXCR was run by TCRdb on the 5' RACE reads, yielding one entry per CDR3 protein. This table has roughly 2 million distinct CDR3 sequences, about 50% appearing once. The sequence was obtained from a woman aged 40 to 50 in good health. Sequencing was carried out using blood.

The CDR3 protein is CASSGTGTGEYGYTF. CDR3 in DNA: TGCGCCAGCAGCGGGACCGGGACAGGGGAGTATGGCTACACCTTC. The rearrangement links TRBV5-1 to TRBJ1-2, with 10 bases lining up with TRBD1. The germline V gene encodes CDR1 SGHRS and CDR2 YFSETQ. J gave up 5 bases and V 4 bases, and 8 bases lay outside the gene matches. The CDR3 covers 15 residues.